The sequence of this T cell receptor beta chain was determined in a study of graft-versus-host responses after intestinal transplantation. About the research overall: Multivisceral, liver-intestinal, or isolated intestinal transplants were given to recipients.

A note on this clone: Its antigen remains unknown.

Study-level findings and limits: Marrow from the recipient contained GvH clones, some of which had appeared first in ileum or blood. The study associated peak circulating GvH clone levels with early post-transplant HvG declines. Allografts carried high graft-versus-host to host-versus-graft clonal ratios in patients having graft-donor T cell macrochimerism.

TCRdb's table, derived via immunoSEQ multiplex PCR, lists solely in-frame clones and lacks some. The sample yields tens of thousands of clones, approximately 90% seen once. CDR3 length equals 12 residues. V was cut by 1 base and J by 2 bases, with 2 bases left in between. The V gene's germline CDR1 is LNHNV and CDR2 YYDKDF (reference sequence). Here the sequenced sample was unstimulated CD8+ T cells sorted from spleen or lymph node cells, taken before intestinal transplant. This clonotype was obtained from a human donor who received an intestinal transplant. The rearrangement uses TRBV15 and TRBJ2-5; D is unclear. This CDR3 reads CATSRGQETQYF. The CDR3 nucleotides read TGTGCCACCAGCAGAGGGCAAGAGACCCAGTACTTC.